Below, 9 T cell receptor beta chains from the same sample are listed, as sequenced in a study of shared clonotypes between healthy human individuals. CD45RO-negative CD8 cells positively selected for CCR7 made up the naive population, which excluded terminally differentiated effector memory CD45RA+ cells. Repertoires were generated with immunoSEQ multiplex PCR, while TCRdb's copy carries only in-frame clones and drops some. The sample yields about 2.2 million clones, about 93% seen once. Sequenced input: naive CD8+ T cells from PBMCs. Source of these receptors: a man aged 18 to 29 in good health. Some clones in this sample may be carry-over from other donors' samples.

In DNA, the CDR3 is TGTGCCAGCAGCCACCCCGGGACTGTGAATGAAAAACTGTTTTTT. Amino acid sequence: CASSHPGTVNEKLFF. The rearrangement joins TRBV7-9 to TRBJ1-4, with D tentatively TRBD1 (5 bases). Germline assignment: CDR1 SEHNR and CDR2 FQNEAQ (reference sequence). The ends were cut back, 5 bases at V and 5 bases at J, with 15 bases in the middle. The CDR3 contains 15 residues. Variable domain in full (rest from reference TRBV7-9 and TRBJ1-4): DTGVSQNPRHKITKRGQNVTFRCDPISEHNRLYWYRQTLGQGPEFLTYFQNEAQLEKSRLLSDRFSAERPKGSFSTLEIQRTEQGDSAMYLCASSHPGTVNEKLFFGSGTQLSVL.

This chain links TRBV7-2 with TRBJ1-2; D is possibly TRBD1 (6 bases). CDR3 length: 14 amino acids. Germline values: CDR1 SGHTA, CDR2 FQGNSA. Trimming stripped 1 base from V and 3 bases from J, with 9 bases between. Here the CDR3 DNA reads TGTGCCAGCAGCTTAGTGGCAGGGGACTATGGCTACACCTTC. Its protein is CASSLVAGDYGYTF.

The rearrangement links TRBV7-9 to TRBJ2-5; D may be TRBD1 or TRBD2 (5 bases each). The V end was cut by 5 bases, the J end by 7 bases, with 17 bases between. The CDR3 is made up of 14 amino acids. From germline, CDR1 is SEHNR and CDR2 FQNEAQ (reference sequence). CDR3 amino acids: CASSPMGDGGTQYF. CDR3 bases: TGTGCCAGCAGCCCTATGGGGGATGGGGGGACCCAGTACTTC. Looking up the rest from reference TRBV7-9 and TRBJ2-5 gives the full variable domain: DTGVSQNPRHKITKRGQNVTFRCDPISEHNRLYWYRQTLGQGPEFLTYFQNEAQLEKSRLLSDRFSAERPKGSFSTLEIQRTEQGDSAMYLCASSPMGDGGTQYFGPGTRLLVL.

The V call is TRBV4-1, the J call TRBJ2-3; 8 bases map to TRBD2. V lost 0 bases to trimming and J lost 2 bases; unmatched junction nucleotides: 13. The CDR3 totals 19 residues. In germline, CDR1 is MGHRA, CDR2 YSYEKL. Here the CDR3 reads CASSQDRGGRLADTDTQYF. CDR3 in DNA: TGCGCCAGCAGCCAAGATCGGGGGGGTCGGCTAGCGGACACAGATACGCAGTATTTT.

The chain is built from TRBV9 and TRBJ2-2; maybe TRBD2 (5 bases). V was pared by 2 bases and J by 6 bases, with 14 bases between. The germline V gene encodes CDR1 SGDLS and CDR2 YYNGEE. The CDR3 is 15 amino acids. The CDR3 DNA reads TGTGCCAGCAGCGTCTCACGGGGTTTGGCCGGGGAGCTGTTTTTT. Its translation: CASSVSRGLAGELFF.

In nucleotides, the CDR3 is TGTGCCAGCAGCCCCTCCACAGGGCCCTACGAGCAGTACTTC. This translates into CASSPSTGPYEQYF. The gene calls are TRBV27 and TRBJ2-7; perhaps TRBD1 as D (6 bases). The CDR3 is made up of 14 amino acids. V was shortened by 6 bases and J by 2 bases, with 14 bases between the two germline ends. Germline CDR1 and CDR2: MNHEY and SMNVEV (reference sequence).

The chain has TRBV25-1 and TRBJ2-1; 9 positions agree with TRBD2. The trim removed 4 bases at V and 0 bases at J, leaving 4 bases unmatched. Germline CDR1 is MGHDK and CDR2 is SYGVNS. The CDR3 has 16 amino acids. The CDR3 sequence is CASSGEREASYNEQFF. For the CDR3, the DNA is TGTGCCAGCAGTGGAGAGCGGGAGGCCTCCTACAATGAGCAGTTCTTC. Looking up the rest from reference TRBV25-1 and TRBJ2-1 gives the full variable domain: EADIYQTPRYLVIGTGKKITLECSQTMGHDKMYWYQQDPGMELHLIHYSYGVNSTEKGDLSSESTVSRIRTEHFPLTLESARPSHTSQYLCASSGEREASYNEQFFGPGTRLTVL.

J is TRBJ1-2 and V is TRBV29-1; D is unclear. The CDR3 length is 11 residues. Trimming left V 0 bases short and J 6 bases short, with 5 bases between. The germline gives CDR1 SQVTM, CDR2 ANQGSEA. CDR3 protein: CSVEDRHGYTF. The CDR3 nucleotides are TGCAGCGTTGAAGATAGACATGGCTACACCTTC.

The chain couples TRBV6-1 to TRBJ1-1; 7 bases are a match to TRBD1. Germline CDR1 is MNHNS and CDR2 is SASEGT. This CDR3 comprises 12 residues. V lost 7 bases to trimming and J lost 7 bases; unmatched junction nucleotides: 6. CDR3 sequence reads: CASKLRTGEAFF. In DNA, the CDR3 is TGTGCCAGCAAGCTCCGGACAGGTGAAGCTTTCTTT.